This TCR beta chain was captured by sequencing in a study of graft-versus-host responses after intestinal transplantation. Trimming cost V 0 bases and J 1 base, with 4 bases left between them. Per the germline V gene, CDR1 is SGHRS and CDR2 is YFSETQ. The CDR3 totals 13 residues. This clone was seen a few times. Antigen specificity is unknown. Profiled with immunoSEQ multiplex PCR; TCRdb holds only in-frame clones, not every one. The sample yields around 77,000 clones, 85% to 95% seen once. V gene TRBV5-1 combines with J gene TRBJ1-1; no firm D call. Material: unstimulated CD8+ T cells sorted from spleen or lymph node cells, obtained before intestinal transplant. This receptor was obtained from a human donor who received an intestinal transplant. The CDR3 DNA follows: TGCGCCAGCAGCTTGGGTAGGAACACTGAAGCTTTCTTT. Amino acid sequence: CASSLGRNTEAFF.